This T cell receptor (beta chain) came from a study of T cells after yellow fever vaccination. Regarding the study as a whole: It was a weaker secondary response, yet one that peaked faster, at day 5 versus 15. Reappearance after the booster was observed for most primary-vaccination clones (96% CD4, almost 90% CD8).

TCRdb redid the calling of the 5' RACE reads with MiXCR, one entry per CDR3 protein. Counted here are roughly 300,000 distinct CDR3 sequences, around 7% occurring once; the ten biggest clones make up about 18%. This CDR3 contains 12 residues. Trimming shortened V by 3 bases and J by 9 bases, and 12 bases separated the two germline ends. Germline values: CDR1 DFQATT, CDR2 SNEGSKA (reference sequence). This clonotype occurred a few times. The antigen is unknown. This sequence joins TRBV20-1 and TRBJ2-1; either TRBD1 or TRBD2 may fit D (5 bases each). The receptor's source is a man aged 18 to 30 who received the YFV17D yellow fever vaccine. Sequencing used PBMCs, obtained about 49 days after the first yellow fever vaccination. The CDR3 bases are TGCAGTGCTAGTCGGGGCCCGGGTGAGCAGTTCTTC. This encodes CSASRGPGEQFF.